The clone carrying this T cell receptor (beta chain) was counted at least ten times. What it binds is not known. The data were obtained in a study of T cells in Graves' hyperthyroidism and ophthalmopathy. Study-wide context: Peripheral blood was collected at initial diagnosis, before any treatment.

RNA transcripts yielded amplified TCR beta CDR3 regions. The HTBI primer set served for first-round RT-PCR of the TCR CDR3. TCRdb reanalysed the multiplex PCR reads using MiXCR and keeps one entry per CDR3 protein. In the table there are hundreds of thousands of distinct CDR3 sequences, 13% to 15% of which are singletons. General study results and limits: Ophthalmopathy was identified by the model a median roughly 6.5 months ahead of onset.

This CDR3 contains 14 residues. Trimming cost V 1 base and J 2 bases, with 9 bases left between them. Germline V gives CDR1 MNHEY, CDR2 SMNVEV (reference sequence). The source of the PBMCs was more than 9.5 ml of fresh peripheral blood. The TCR comes from a woman in her 50s with Graves' ophthalmopathy. Sequencing was done on a sample of blood. The V gene is TRBV27, the J gene TRBJ2-7; a weak D match, TRBD2 (6 bases). The CDR3 here is CASSLLAETYEQYF. The CDR3 DNA is TGTGCCAGCAGTTTATTAGCGGAGACCTACGAGCAGTACTTC.